A selection of T cell receptor beta chains follows, all from one sample in a study of identical twins. A single record per CDR3 protein comes from TCRdb applying MiXCR to the 5' RACE reads. Of about 220,000 distinct CDR3 sequences detected, 5.5% to 7.5% appear once; the ten largest clones hold roughly 15%. These data also featured in a second study, about T cells expressing NK-cell markers.

The sequencing input was CD8+ T cells sorted from blood. Receptor source: a young woman in good health. CDR3s include the opening cysteine and the closing phenylalanine or tryptophan. The D gene is left open where the match is weak.

v_call,d_call,cdr3_aa
TRBV9,-,CASEDPGGGYTF
TRBV2,-,CASRVPVVSFYGYTF
TRBV20-1,TRBD1,CSATDRDATNEKLFF
TRBV29-1,-,CSLQAEGHTYNEQFF
TRBV4-1,TRBD2,CASSQDWPSGNERFF
TRBV5-1,-,CASSLAQGENTIYF
TRBV30,-,CAWSRSGNEQFF
TRBV7-9,TRBD1,CASSPPDRMNTEAFF
TRBV6-1,TRBD2,CASSAVAGGHYEQYF
TRBV27,-,CASLDSKNIQYF
TRBV27,-,CASSLPGAGTDTQYF
TRBV20-1,-,CSAETVGGRPYEQYF
TRBV20-1,-,CSAREIYEQYF
TRBV5-1,-,CASGRFGPGRDEQFF
TRBV18,-,CASSAGINEQFF
TRBV5-5,-,CASSSGPQTYEQYF
TRBV7-8,TRBD1,CASTQGGDYGYTF
TRBV7-8,TRBD2,CASSRTSGRGDTQYF
TRBV20-1,-,CSAPGVRWDEQFF
TRBV6-1,-,CASGRGPYNEQFF
TRBV5-6,-,CASSLGGLVGYTF
TRBV30,-,CAWSGGTEIAPLHF
TRBV19,TRBD1,CASSTVDREENQPQHF
TRBV27,-,CASRIAGTPNEKLFF
TRBV7-8,-,CVAGGSEQYF
TRBV6-5,TRBD1,CASSLTPGQGSTGELFF
TRBV6-2/TRBV6-3,-,CASSRFTGANVLTF
TRBV20-1,-,CSASPMALNTEAFF
TRBV12-3/TRBV12-4,-,CASSFDPAIPLNTEAFF
TRBV9,TRBD2,CASSVGGGAGNEQFF
TRBV7-9,-,CASSRDANQPQHF
TRBV7-2,-,CASSFGQPSYEQYF
TRBV24-1,-,CATSDLWGNEQFF
TRBV4-1,TRBD2,CASSQEGGVGEQYF
TRBV10-3,TRBD2,CATGTSGSYEQYF
TRBV19,-,CASSISVTPTYNEQFF
TRBV7-2,TRBD1,CAIRPGQGTGEQFF